This is a list of T cell receptor beta chains from one sample in a study of kidney transplant recipient with SARS-CoV-2 infection. Each CDR3 protein gets one entry after TCRdb re-called the reads with MiXCR. The sample records 250,000 or so distinct CDR3 sequences, less than 35% being singletons. The specimen comprised a blood sample, sampled at baseline and on day 111 from a kidney transplant recipient. The receptors come from a young adult male patient who had COVID-19 and was a kidney transplant recipient. Certain T cells may be donor cells from the graft. The CDR3 runs from the conserved cysteine through the conserved F or W. Each record gives: V gene, J gene, CDR3 protein.

>TRBV6-4|TRBJ1-1
CASSSDTNTEAFF
>TRBV6-5|TRBJ1-2
CASSYIGSMRKTYGYTF
>TRBV20-1|TRBJ2-5
CSARDGGSEETQYF
>TRBV29-1|TRBJ1-1
CSVGWASTEAFF
>TRBV30|TRBJ1-2
CAWVPARYRKTYGYTF
>TRBV12-5|TRBJ1-2
CASGGIDLQGKAYGYTF
>TRBV2|TRBJ2-7
CASSLEGASSYEQYF
>TRBV3-2|TRBJ2-5
CASSQGLETQYF
>TRBV3-1|TRBJ1-2
CASSSDFTLRKTYGYTF
>TRBV4-3|TRBJ2-5
CASSPIPGTSGKETQYF
>TRBV1|TRBJ1-2
CTSSSSGFVRKTYGYTF